This entry lists 12 T cell receptor beta chains sequenced from one sample in a study of blood T cell repertoires in COVID-19. Clones were read by immunoSEQ multiplex PCR, and TCRdb kept only the in-frame ones, dropping some. The data hold fewer than 400,000 clones, with around 90% observed a single time. Sequencing was done on a sample of PBMCs or T cells enriched from blood (not recorded which). Receptors originate from a woman aged 18-30 years who had recovered from COVID-19.

V usage is TRBV7-2 and J usage is TRBJ2-2; 8 bases are a match to TRBD2. Germline assignment: CDR1 SGHTA and CDR2 FQGNSA. This CDR3 spans 15 amino acids. The trim removed 5 bases at V and 3 bases at J, leaving 5 bases unmatched. CDR3 sequence (DNA): TGTGCCAGCAGCCCCCAGCGGGAGTACACCGGGGAGCTGTTTTTT. Residues: CASSPQREYTGELFF.

The chain couples TRBV18 to TRBJ1-2; the match to TRBD1 covers 10 bases. The CDR3 extends over 15 amino acids. The ends lost 3 bases at V and 8 bases at J; junction bases unmatched: 9. In germline, CDR1 is KGHSH, CDR2 LQKENI. The CDR3: CASSPAGTGDGGYTF. The CDR3 nucleotides read TGTGCCAGCTCACCCGCCGGGACAGGGGACGGCGGCTACACCTTC. The whole variable domain, filled in from reference TRBV18 and TRBJ1-2, reads NAGVMQNPRHLVRRRGQEARLRCSPMKGHSHVYWYRQLPEEGLKFMVYLQKENIIDESGMPKERFSAEFPKEGPSILRIQQVVRGDSAAYFCASSPAGTGDGGYTFGSGTRLTVV.

The chain carries TRBV5-1 and TRBJ2-7; TRBD2 matches 13 bases. In germline, CDR1 is SGHRS, CDR2 YFSETQ. With V trimmed by 0 bases and J by 0 bases, 9 bases remained unmatched. This CDR3 is 19 amino acids long. The CDR3 DNA follows: TGCGCCAGCAGCTTGGGGACTAGCGGGAGTGGCCAGTCCTCCTACGAGCAGTACTTC. The encoded protein is CASSLGTSGSGQSSYEQYF.

The chain has TRBV24-1 and TRBJ2-5, with D perhaps matching TRBD1 (8 bases). In germline, CDR1 is KGHDR, CDR2 SFDVKD. The ends were cut back, 9 bases at V and 5 bases at J, with 21 bases in the middle. The CDR3 loop spans 15 amino acids. CDR3 loop: CATEGGAGGRETQYF. The CDR3 DNA reads as TGTGCCACCGAGGGAGGGGCAGGGGGCCGGGAGACCCAGTACTTC.

This clone was seen only a few times. At the DNA level, this CDR3 is encoded by other sequences in the same sample as well. The chain uses TRBV5-1 and TRBJ1-1; possible D gene TRBD1, 6 bases. The CDR3 length is 14 residues. Germline V gene data show CDR1 as SGHRS and CDR2 as YFSETQ. V lost 1 base and J lost 3, with 10 bases in between. CDR3 amino acids: CASSLTGRDTEAFF. The DNA for the CDR3 is TGCGCCAGCAGCTTGACAGGGAGGGACACTGAAGCTTTCTTT.

The rearrangement uses TRBV18 and TRBJ1-1, with D unresolved. Germline V lookup: CDR1 KGHSH, CDR2 LQKENI. Trimming cost V 3 bases and J 7 bases, with 12 bases left between them. This CDR3 spans 13 amino acids. The CDR3 spells CASSPWADNEAFF. The CDR3 coding sequence is TGTGCCAGCTCACCGTGGGCCGATAATGAAGCTTTCTTT.

The CDR3 region is CASSIASGPTYEQYF. For the CDR3, the DNA is TGTGCCAGTAGTATTGCCTCTGGGCCAACCTACGAGCAGTACTTC. The chain joins TRBV19 to TRBJ2-7, with no clear D. Per germline, CDR1 LNHDA and CDR2 SQIVND (reference sequence). V shed 3 bases and J shed 2 bases, with 14 bases lying between them. The CDR3 length is 15 residues.

This clone has just one count. This chain connects TRBV27 to TRBJ2-2, with TRBD2 identical over 8 bases. CDR3 length: 17 amino acids. Germline lookup yields CDR1 MNHEY and CDR2 SMNVEV (reference sequence). After removal of 5 bases from V and 7 bases from J, the junction contained 15 bases not matched to a gene. The CDR3 nucleotides read TGTGCCAGCAGTCTCCTACTAGCGGTCCAGGGTGGCGGGGAGCTGTTTTTT. Translation: CASSLLLAVQGGGELFF.

The DNA for the CDR3 is TGCGCCAGCAGCCCACCCGGGACAGGGGAGAGTGGAGCTTTCTTT. Translated, it gives CASSPPGTGESGAFF. The gene calls are TRBV4-3 and TRBJ1-1, with TRBD1 matching 10 bases. Germline-derived CDR1 and CDR2 are LGHNA and YSLEER. The V and J ends lost 4 bases and 10 bases, in that order; junction bases with no gene match: 12. CDR3 length: 15 amino acids.

The genes are TRBV15 and TRBJ2-7; 8 bases align to TRBD2. V was pared by 1 base and J by 1 base, with 0 bases of the junction left unmatched. This CDR3 has 14 residues. The germline CDR1 and CDR2 sequences are LNHNV and YYDKDF (reference sequence). The CDR3 sequence is CATSRVAGSYEQYF. The CDR3 DNA reads TGTGCCACCAGCAGAGTAGCGGGGTCCTACGAGCAGTACTTC.

The V and J genes are TRBV4-3 and TRBJ2-2; maybe TRBD1 (6 bases). V shed 1 base and J shed 4 bases, with 10 bases lying between them. The V gene's germline CDR1 is LGHNA and CDR2 YSLEER. The length of the CDR3 is 15 residues. CDR3 amino acids: CASSQGGRRTGELFF. DNA of the CDR3: TGCGCCAGCAGCCAAGGGGGGCGTCGCACCGGGGAGCTGTTTTTT.

The rearrangement links TRBV27 to TRBJ1-5; 7 bases are a match to TRBD1. Germline V gene lookup returns CDR1 MNHEY and CDR2 SMNVEV (reference sequence). Losses at the gene ends were 5 bases for V and 3 bases for J; bases not matched to a gene: 7. The CDR3 consists of 15 residues. CDR3 in DNA: TGTGCCAGCAGTCTAGACAGGGTAAACAATCAGCCCCAGCATTTT. This codes for CASSLDRVNNQPQHF.